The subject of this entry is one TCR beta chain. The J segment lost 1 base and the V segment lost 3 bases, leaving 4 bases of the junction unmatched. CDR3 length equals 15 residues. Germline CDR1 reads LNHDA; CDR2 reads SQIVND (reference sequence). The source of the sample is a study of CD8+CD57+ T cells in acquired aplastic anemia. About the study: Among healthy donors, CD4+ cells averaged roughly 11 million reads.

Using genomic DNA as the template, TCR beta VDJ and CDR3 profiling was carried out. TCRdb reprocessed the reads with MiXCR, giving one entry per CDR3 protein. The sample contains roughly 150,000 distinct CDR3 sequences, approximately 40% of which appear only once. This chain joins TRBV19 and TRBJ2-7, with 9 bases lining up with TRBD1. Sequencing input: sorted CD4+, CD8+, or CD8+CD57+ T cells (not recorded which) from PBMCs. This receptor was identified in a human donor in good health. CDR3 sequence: CASSIGQGPSYEQYF. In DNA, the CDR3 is TGTGCCAGTAGTATTGGACAGGGGCCTTCCTACGAGCAGTACTTC.